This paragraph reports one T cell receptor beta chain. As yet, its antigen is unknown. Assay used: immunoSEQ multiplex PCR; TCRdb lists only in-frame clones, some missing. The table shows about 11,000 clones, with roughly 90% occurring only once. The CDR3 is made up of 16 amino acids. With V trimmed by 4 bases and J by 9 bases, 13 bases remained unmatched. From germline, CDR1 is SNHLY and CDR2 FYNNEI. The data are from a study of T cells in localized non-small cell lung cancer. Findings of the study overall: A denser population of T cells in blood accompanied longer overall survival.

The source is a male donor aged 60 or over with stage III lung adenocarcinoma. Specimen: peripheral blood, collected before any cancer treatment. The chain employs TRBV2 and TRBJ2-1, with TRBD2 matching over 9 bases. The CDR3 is CASSGTSDTPRGEQFF. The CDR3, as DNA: TGTGCCAGCAGTGGGACTAGCGATACCCCTCGCGGTGAGCAGTTCTTC.